The rows below give T cell receptor beta chains drawn from one sample of a study of response to subunit inactivated influenza vaccine. In TCRdb, the RT-PCR reads were re-called with MiXCR into one record per CDR3 protein. The sample consists of 600,000 to 700,000 distinct CDR3 sequences, around 15% of them appearing once. The sequences come from PBMCs from blood, collected less than 15 days before vaccination. These receptors came from a man aged 45-65 years who received an inactivated influenza vaccine. The CDR3 runs from the conserved cysteine through the conserved F or W. Fields, in order: V gene, J gene, D gene, clone size, CDR3 protein, CDR3 DNA. The D gene is left open where the match is weak. Clone size is not always given. Where it is, it says once, few, many or a class for expanded clones.

v_call: TRBV27
j_call: TRBJ2-3
d_call: TRBD1
clone_size: NA
cdr3_aa: CASSPLGQGVTDTQYF
cdr3_nt: TGTGCCAGCAGTCCCCTAGGACAGGGCGTAACAGATACGCAGTATTTT

v_call: TRBV4-2
j_call: TRBJ1-1
d_call: NA
clone_size: few
cdr3_aa: CASSRLDANTEAFF
cdr3_nt: TGTGCCAGCAGCCGACTTGACGCTAACACTGAAGCTTTCTTT

v_call: TRBV12-3/TRBV12-4
j_call: TRBJ2-7
d_call: NA
clone_size: few
cdr3_aa: CASSLKLGAEQYF
cdr3_nt: TGTGCCAGCAGTTTAAAGCTAGGGGCCGAGCAGTACTTC

v_call: TRBV3-1
j_call: TRBJ2-1
d_call: NA
clone_size: few
cdr3_aa: CATSTLSYNEQFF
cdr3_nt: TGTGCCACTAGTACCCTCTCCTACAATGAGCAGTTCTTC

v_call: TRBV4-1
j_call: TRBJ2-7
d_call: NA
clone_size: NA
cdr3_aa: CASSQDPGRGEQYF
cdr3_nt: TGCGCCAGCAGCCAAGATCCAGGCAGGGGCGAGCAGTACTTC

v_call: TRBV20-1
j_call: TRBJ1-1
d_call: NA
clone_size: few
cdr3_aa: CSAREGGALNTEAFF
cdr3_nt: TGCAGTGCTCGGGAGGGGGGGGCTCTGAACACTGAAGCTTTCTTT

v_call: TRBV29-1
j_call: TRBJ2-7
d_call: NA
clone_size: NA
cdr3_aa: CSATDSVSVYEQYF
cdr3_nt: TGCAGCGCCACCGATTCGGTGTCGGTCTACGAGCAGTACTTC

v_call: TRBV6-2/TRBV6-3
j_call: TRBJ2-3
d_call: TRBD1
clone_size: NA
cdr3_aa: CASRNRGHSTDTQYF
cdr3_nt: TGTGCCAGCAGGAATAGGGGGCATAGCACAGATACGCAGTATTTT

v_call: TRBV10-3
j_call: TRBJ1-5
d_call: TRBD1
clone_size: NA
cdr3_aa: CAISGDRSNQPQHF
cdr3_nt: TGTGCCATCAGCGGGGACAGAAGCAATCAGCCCCAGCATTTT

v_call: TRBV4-2
j_call: TRBJ1-1
d_call: NA
clone_size: few
cdr3_aa: CASSQAPGRGTEAFF
cdr3_nt: TGTGCCAGCAGCCAAGCGCCGGGGCGAGGGACTGAAGCTTTCTTT

v_call: TRBV5-1
j_call: TRBJ2-7
d_call: NA
clone_size: NA
cdr3_aa: CASSLAPPMAVFSYEQYF
cdr3_nt: TGCGCCAGCAGCTTGGCCCCCCCAATGGCGGTCTTCTCCTACGAGCAGTACTTC

v_call: TRBV20-1
j_call: TRBJ1-3
d_call: TRBD1
clone_size: few
cdr3_aa: CSANGQGDTIYF
cdr3_nt: TGCAGTGCTAACGGACAGGGAGACACCATATATTTT

v_call: TRBV7-9
j_call: TRBJ2-5
d_call: NA
clone_size: few
cdr3_aa: CASSLRVGQKETQYF
cdr3_nt: TGTGCCAGCAGCTTACGGGTCGGACAGAAAGAGACCCAGTACTTC

v_call: TRBV7-8
j_call: TRBJ2-7
d_call: NA
clone_size: few
cdr3_aa: CASSLAARTYEQYF
cdr3_nt: TGTGCCAGCAGCTTAGCCGCCAGGACCTACGAGCAGTACTTC

v_call: TRBV6-2/TRBV6-3
j_call: TRBJ2-6
d_call: NA
clone_size: NA
cdr3_aa: CASTFAGPTGANVLTF
cdr3_nt: TGTGCCAGCACCTTTGCAGGGCCCACTGGGGCCAACGTCCTGACTTTC

v_call: TRBV29-1
j_call: TRBJ2-5
d_call: TRBD2
clone_size: NA
cdr3_aa: CSVALAGVGSETQYF
cdr3_nt: TGCAGCGTTGCTCTAGCGGGCGTAGGGTCGGAGACCCAGTACTTC

v_call: TRBV5-1
j_call: TRBJ2-2
d_call: NA
clone_size: NA
cdr3_aa: CASSQVGQLGTGELFF
cdr3_nt: TGCGCCAGCAGCCAAGTAGGACAGCTCGGTACCGGGGAGCTGTTTTTT

v_call: TRBV7-3
j_call: TRBJ2-1
d_call: NA
clone_size: few
cdr3_aa: CASSQWEREEQFF
cdr3_nt: TGTGCCAGCAGCCAGTGGGAGAGGGAAGAGCAGTTCTTC

v_call: TRBV6-5
j_call: TRBJ2-7
d_call: NA
clone_size: few
cdr3_aa: CASSYFVSSYEQYF
cdr3_nt: TGTGCCAGCAGTTACTTTGTCAGTTCCTACGAGCAGTACTTC

v_call: TRBV2
j_call: TRBJ1-2
d_call: NA
clone_size: NA
cdr3_aa: CASSAGQNSGGYTF
cdr3_nt: TGTGCCAGCAGTGCGGGACAAAATAGCGGGGGCTACACCTTC

v_call: TRBV18
j_call: TRBJ1-2
d_call: NA
clone_size: NA
cdr3_aa: CASSSPGPLTYGYTF
cdr3_nt: TGTGCCAGCTCATCCCCGGGACCGCTGACCTATGGCTACACCTTC

v_call: TRBV19
j_call: TRBJ2-1
d_call: TRBD2
clone_size: few
cdr3_aa: CATQDGASGRSYNEQFF
cdr3_nt: TGTGCCACCCAGGATGGGGCTAGCGGGAGGTCCTACAATGAGCAGTTCTTC

v_call: TRBV5-1
j_call: TRBJ2-1
d_call: NA
clone_size: many
cdr3_aa: CASSLGPWTDPSYNEQFF
cdr3_nt: TGCGCCAGCAGCTTGGGTCCCTGGACTGACCCCTCCTACAATGAGCAGTTCTTC

v_call: TRBV18
j_call: TRBJ2-2
d_call: NA
clone_size: few
cdr3_aa: CASSPKSYRDTGELFF
cdr3_nt: TGTGCCAGCTCACCTAAGTCTTACCGTGACACCGGGGAGCTGTTTTTT

v_call: TRBV5-8
j_call: TRBJ1-2
d_call: TRBD1
clone_size: NA
cdr3_aa: CASSSEPGTGGSGYTF
cdr3_nt: TGTGCCAGCAGCTCGGAACCAGGGACAGGGGGCTCTGGCTACACCTTC

v_call: TRBV28
j_call: TRBJ2-7
d_call: TRBD1
clone_size: NA
cdr3_aa: CASSPRPGQGAFEQYF
cdr3_nt: TGTGCCAGCAGTCCCCGACCCGGACAGGGGGCGTTCGAGCAGTACTTC

v_call: TRBV20-1
j_call: TRBJ2-7
d_call: TRBD2
clone_size: NA
cdr3_aa: CSAPRNPGTSLQYF
cdr3_nt: TGCAGTGCGCCTCGAAACCCGGGGACTAGTCTACAGTACTTC

v_call: TRBV7-2
j_call: TRBJ1-4
d_call: NA
clone_size: many
cdr3_aa: CASSPGTVNEKLFF
cdr3_nt: TGTGCCAGCAGCCCCGGGACGGTCAATGAAAAACTGTTTTTT

v_call: TRBV5-1
j_call: TRBJ2-7
d_call: TRBD1
clone_size: NA
cdr3_aa: CASSLDGQGAGEQYF
cdr3_nt: TGCGCCAGCAGCTTGGACGGTCAGGGGGCAGGCGAGCAGTACTTC

v_call: TRBV6-2/TRBV6-3
j_call: TRBJ1-5
d_call: TRBD1
clone_size: few
cdr3_aa: CASSYSPGTVFRQPQHF
cdr3_nt: TGTGCCAGCAGTTACTCTCCCGGGACAGTATTCAGGCAGCCCCAGCATTTT

v_call: TRBV7-9
j_call: TRBJ1-1
d_call: NA
clone_size: many
cdr3_aa: CASSSRQNTEAFF
cdr3_nt: TGTGCCAGCAGTTCCCGACAGAACACTGAAGCTTTCTTT

v_call: TRBV5-1
j_call: TRBJ1-1
d_call: NA
clone_size: few
cdr3_aa: CASSLYGRNTEAFF
cdr3_nt: TGCGCCAGCAGCTTGTATGGCCGGAACACTGAAGCTTTCTTT

v_call: TRBV20-1
j_call: TRBJ2-7
d_call: TRBD2
clone_size: NA
cdr3_aa: CSARLKREFHEQYF
cdr3_nt: TGCAGTGCTAGGCTAAAGCGGGAGTTCCACGAGCAGTACTTC

v_call: TRBV20-1
j_call: TRBJ2-7
d_call: TRBD1
clone_size: NA
cdr3_aa: CSATDGTVSYEQYF
cdr3_nt: TGCAGTGCTACCGACGGGACAGTCTCCTACGAGCAGTACTTC

v_call: TRBV10-3
j_call: TRBJ2-3
d_call: TRBD2
clone_size: many
cdr3_aa: CAISGGRASTDTQYF
cdr3_nt: TGTGCCATCAGTGGCGGGAGGGCTAGCACAGATACGCAGTATTTT

v_call: TRBV6-2/TRBV6-3
j_call: TRBJ2-1
d_call: NA
clone_size: NA
cdr3_aa: CASSRKGLGHNEQFF
cdr3_nt: TGTGCCAGCAGTCGCAAGGGACTGGGACACAATGAGCAGTTCTTC

v_call: TRBV25-1
j_call: TRBJ1-6
d_call: NA
clone_size: few
cdr3_aa: CASSRFPYNSPLHF
cdr3_nt: TGTGCCAGCAGTCGATTCCCCTATAATTCACCCCTCCACTTT

v_call: TRBV5-4
j_call: TRBJ2-1
d_call: NA
clone_size: NA
cdr3_aa: CASSKFEGEDNEQFF
cdr3_nt: TGTGCCAGCAGCAAGTTTGAGGGAGAGGACAATGAGCAGTTCTTC

v_call: TRBV29-1
j_call: TRBJ2-3
d_call: TRBD2
clone_size: NA
cdr3_aa: CSVERSSGGPTDTQYF
cdr3_nt: TGCAGCGTTGAACGTTCTAGCGGGGGGCCCACAGATACGCAGTATTTT

v_call: TRBV11-2
j_call: TRBJ2-1
d_call: NA
clone_size: NA
cdr3_aa: CASSLVAPPGFEQFF
cdr3_nt: TGTGCCAGCAGCTTAGTAGCGCCCCCGGGATTTGAGCAGTTCTTC

v_call: TRBV7-6
j_call: TRBJ2-3
d_call: NA
clone_size: many
cdr3_aa: CASSPEQDYTDTQYF
cdr3_nt: TGTGCCAGCAGCCCCGAACAGGACTACACAGATACGCAGTATTTT

v_call: TRBV7-9
j_call: TRBJ1-2
d_call: TRBD1
clone_size: few
cdr3_aa: CASSGSGTGYGYTF
cdr3_nt: TGTGCCAGCAGCGGATCCGGGACAGGCTATGGCTACACCTTC

v_call: TRBV4-1
j_call: TRBJ2-3
d_call: TRBD1
clone_size: NA
cdr3_aa: CASSPRVEQGKSDTQYF
cdr3_nt: TGCGCCAGCAGCCCTCGGGTGGAACAGGGGAAATCAGATACGCAGTATTTT

v_call: TRBV15
j_call: TRBJ2-5
d_call: NA
clone_size: NA
cdr3_aa: CATSRDRAELGVTQYF
cdr3_nt: TGTGCCACCAGCAGAGATAGGGCGGAGTTGGGGGTGACCCAGTACTTC

v_call: TRBV7-6
j_call: TRBJ2-3
d_call: TRBD1
clone_size: NA
cdr3_aa: CASSRHRDSSTDTQYF
cdr3_nt: TGTGCCAGCAGCCGCCATAGGGACAGTAGCACAGATACGCAGTATTTT

v_call: TRBV12-3/TRBV12-4
j_call: TRBJ2-7
d_call: NA
clone_size: many
cdr3_aa: CASSPTVTGSYEQYF
cdr3_nt: TGTGCCAGCAGCCCGACAGTTACCGGCTCCTACGAGCAGTACTTC

v_call: TRBV5-1
j_call: TRBJ2-7
d_call: NA
clone_size: many
cdr3_aa: CASSLSPSYRAVAYEQYF
cdr3_nt: TGCGCCAGCAGCTTGTCTCCATCGTACAGGGCGGTCGCGTACGAGCAGTACTTC

v_call: TRBV12-3/TRBV12-4
j_call: TRBJ2-7
d_call: TRBD1
clone_size: NA
cdr3_aa: CASSLGRTGDSEYF
cdr3_nt: TGTGCCAGCAGTTTAGGTAGGACAGGGGATTCGGAGTACTTC

v_call: TRBV5-1
j_call: TRBJ1-3
d_call: TRBD1
clone_size: NA
cdr3_aa: CASSPQGATGNTIYF
cdr3_nt: TGCGCCAGCAGCCCACAGGGGGCGACAGGAAACACCATATATTTT

v_call: TRBV4-1
j_call: TRBJ1-1
d_call: TRBD1
clone_size: NA
cdr3_aa: CASSQGRQGATEAFF
cdr3_nt: TGCGCCAGCAGCCAAGGACGACAGGGGGCCACTGAAGCTTTCTTT

v_call: TRBV20-1
j_call: TRBJ2-3
d_call: NA
clone_size: NA
cdr3_aa: CSARKASGTDTQYF
cdr3_nt: TGCAGTGCTAGGAAAGCTAGCGGCACAGATACGCAGTATTTT